Each of the 7 T cell receptor beta chains below was sequenced from the same sample in a study of identical twins. TCRdb re-derived calls from the 5' RACE reads in MiXCR, one entry per CDR3 protein. Altogether hundreds of thousands of distinct CDR3 sequences are present, 7.1% being singletons, with the ten largest covering 1.5% to 2%. The same sample was also studied in work on yellow fever vaccine responses in identical twins.

Sequencing used PBMCs. The receptors originated from a woman under 30 in good health.

This clonotype was seen only a few times. V usage is TRBV14 and J usage is TRBJ2-2; D is undetermined. Germline assignment: CDR1 SGHDN and CDR2 FVKESK. V lost 0 bases to trimming and J lost 3 bases, with 5 bases between them. The CDR3 is made up of 14 amino acids. CDR3 bases: TGTGCCAGCAGCCAAGATGGATACACCGGGGAGCTGTTTTTT. Translated, it gives CASSQDGYTGELFF. The full variable domain, its missing parts supplied by reference TRBV14 and TRBJ2-2, is EAGVTQFPSHSVIEKGQTVTLRCDPISGHDNLYWYRRVMGKEIKFLLHFVKESKQDESGMPNNRFLAERTGGTYSTLKVQPAELEDSGVYFCASSQDGYTGELFFGEGSRLTVL.

The chain couples TRBV5-1 to TRBJ1-1; 7 bases fit TRBD1. Germline trimming cut 1 base from V and 5 bases from J; bases unmatched to any gene: 8. This CDR3 region has 15 residues. Germline V gene sequence: CDR1 SGHRS, CDR2 YFSETQ. As DNA, the CDR3 is TGCGCCAGCAGCTTGACACAGGGGCGCTTGACTGAAGCTTTCTTT. It specifies CASSLTQGRLTEAFF. Looking up the rest from reference TRBV5-1 and TRBJ1-1 gives the full variable domain: KAGVTQTPRYLIKTRGQQVTLSCSPISGHRSVSWYQQTPGQGLQFLFEYFSETQRNKGNFPGRFSGRQFSNSRSEMNVSTLELGDSALYLCASSLTQGRLTEAFFGQGTRLTVV.

J is TRBJ2-2 and V is TRBV10-2; TRBD2 is a possible D gene (6 bases). The ends were cut back, 4 bases at V and 4 bases at J, with 10 bases in the middle. Germline CDR1 and CDR2: WSHSY and SAAADI. The CDR3 length is 14 residues. This CDR3 reads CASSVAAGTGELFF. CDR3 nucleotide sequence: TGCGCCAGCAGTGTGGCAGCGGGCACCGGGGAGCTGTTTTTT.

V and J are TRBV24-1 and TRBJ2-7; D is possibly TRBD2 (5 bases). Germline V gives CDR1 KGHDR, CDR2 SFDVKD. There are 16 residues in the CDR3. The V and J ends lost 3 bases and 3 bases respectively, with 17 bases between them. CDR3 DNA: TGTGCCACCAGTGATAGTCGATGGACTGATAACTACGAGCAGTACGTC. Amino acids: CATSDSRWTDNYEQYV.

This clonotype has at least ten counts. The chain combines TRBV5-1 with TRBJ1-6; 7 nucleotides match TRBD1. The CDR3 is 14 residues long. Per the germline V gene, CDR1 is SGHRS and CDR2 is YFSETQ. The J segment lost 8 bases and the V segment lost 3 bases, leaving 5 bases of the junction unmatched. The CDR3 loop reads CASSWTGQYSPLHF. The CDR3 DNA is TGCGCCAGCAGCTGGACAGGCCAATATTCACCCCTCCACTTT.

This clonotype was observed a few times. J is TRBJ2-2 and V is TRBV7-2; the D call may be TRBD1 or TRBD2 (5 bases each). Looked up from germline, CDR1 is SGHTA and CDR2 is FQGNSA. The CDR3 is made up of 16 amino acids. Trimming removed 2 bases from V and 4 bases from J, with 14 bases in between. CDR3 protein: CASSLFVRAGTGELFF. CDR3 bases: TGTGCCAGCAGCTTATTCGTCAGGGCGGGCACCGGGGAGCTGTTTTTT.

V usage is TRBV28 and J usage is TRBJ2-2, with 7 bases lining up with TRBD1. Germline loops: CDR1 MDHEN, CDR2 SYDVKM. The V segment lost 6 bases and the J segment 4 bases; nucleotides outside the gene matches: 2. The CDR3 is 13 amino acids. CDR3 in DNA: TGTGCCAGCAGGGGACAGAGCACCGGGGAGCTGTTTTTT. It is translated as CASRGQSTGELFF.